This T cell receptor (beta chain) was sequenced during a study of identifying expanded T cells in peripheral blood. The CDR3 totals 15 residues. Trimming removed 4 bases from V and 5 bases from J; junction bases left unmatched: 3. Germline CDR1 SGHRS, CDR2 YFSETQ. No infections or other immune events were documented during collection. Data came from immunoSEQ multiplex PCR; TCRdb stores just in-frame clones and leaves some out. The sample consists of 120,000 or so clones, approximately 80% of them appearing once. This clonotype was obtained from a person aged 18 to 75 in good health. The specimen was blood. The genes are TRBV5-1 and TRBJ2-3, with TRBD2 matching 14 bases. CDR3 sequence: CASSETSGGVDTQYF. CDR3 in DNA: TGCGCCAGCAGCGAGACTAGCGGGGGGGTAGATACGCAGTATTTT.